This entry lists 7 T cell receptor beta chains sequenced from one sample in a study of blood T cell repertoires in COVID-19. TCRdb keeps only in-frame clones here, not all; method: immunoSEQ multiplex PCR. Among approximately 210,000 clones listed, about nine tenths were seen once. Sample: peripheral blood. These receptors were obtained from a man in his 70s with acute or convalescent COVID-19.

This rearrangement joins TRBV6-5 to TRBJ1-2, with TRBD1 matching over 8 bases. J gave up 11 bases and V 4 bases, and 12 bases lay outside the gene matches. The germline V gene has CDR1 MNHEY and CDR2 SVGAGI. The CDR3 has 14 amino acids. CDR3 sequence (DNA): TGTGCCAGCAGTTCACCGGGACAGGTTAATAGGTACACCTTC. This codes for CASSSPGQVNRYTF.

CDR3 residues: CASSLGGSFEKLFF. The CDR3 DNA follows: TGTGCCAGCTCTTTGGGGGGGAGTTTTGAAAAACTGTTTTTT. This chain links TRBV28 with TRBJ1-4; tentatively, D is TRBD1 (5 bases). The V end was cut by 8 bases, the J end by 7 bases, with 17 bases between. CDR3 length: 14 residues. The V gene's germline CDR1 is MDHEN and CDR2 SYDVKM.

This clone appeared once. The chain uses TRBV7-9 and TRBJ2-4, with TRBD2 matching 10 bases. The ends lost 5 bases at V and 3 bases at J; junction bases unmatched: 4. The CDR3 is made up of 15 amino acids. CDR1 and CDR2 from the germline V gene are SEHNR and FQNEAQ (reference sequence). The CDR3 reads CASSRTSGIKNIQYF. CDR3 DNA: TGTGCCAGCAGCCGGACTAGCGGAATCAAAAACATTCAGTACTTC.

V and J are TRBV27 and TRBJ2-1; TRBD1 agrees at 7 bases. Germline V gene lookup returns CDR1 MNHEY and CDR2 SMNVEV (reference sequence). J was trimmed by 2 bases and V by 3 bases; bases with no gene match: 1. This CDR3 is 14 amino acids long. CDR3 sequence (DNA): TGTGCCAGCAGTTTCACAGGGGCCTACAATGAGCAGTTCTTC. This gives the protein CASSFTGAYNEQFF.

This clone is categorized as medium-sized. The V call is TRBV7-9, the J call TRBJ1-1; D gene uncertain. Trimming removed 1 base from V and 4 bases from J, with 19 bases in between. CDR1 and CDR2 (germline): SEHNR, FQNEAQ (reference sequence). The CDR3 is made up of 17 amino acids. CDR3 in DNA: TGTGCCAGCAGCTTAGAAGGGTTCGTCGGAGGGAGCACTGAAGCTTTCTTT. This sequence encodes CASSLEGFVGGSTEAFF.

This clone has a single count. CDR3 in amino acids: CASNRGVGSYNEQFF. As DNA, the CDR3 is TGTGCCAGCAACAGGGGGGTTGGCTCCTACAATGAGCAGTTCTTC. The chain joins TRBV7-2 to TRBJ2-1; 8 positions agree with TRBD1. The CDR3 has 15 amino acids. Per the germline V gene, CDR1 is SGHTA and CDR2 is FQGNSA. The ends lost 7 bases at V and 0 bases at J; junction bases unmatched: 5.

The V call is TRBV7-2, the J call TRBJ1-1; a possible D gene is TRBD1 (6 bases). There are 15 residues in the CDR3. The V gene's germline CDR1 is SGHTA and CDR2 FQGNSA. With 4 bases removed from V and 0 bases from J, the gap between germline ends came to 12 bases. The CDR3 protein is CASSYQGTMNTEAFF. Written as DNA, the CDR3 is TGTGCCAGCAGCTATCAGGGGACCATGAACACTGAAGCTTTCTTT.